This T cell receptor beta chain was sequenced for a study of T cell changes during pregnancy in multiple sclerosis. TCRdb keeps only in-frame clones here, not all; method: immunoSEQ multiplex PCR. The profile shows around 60,000 clones, 90% to 95% of them singletons. Trimming cost V 4 bases and J 11 bases, with 14 bases left between them. The CDR3 extends over 11 amino acids. Germline-derived CDR1 and CDR2 are GTSNPN and SVGIG (reference sequence). The receptor was derived from a female donor with multiple sclerosis, enrolled in a pregnancy study. V is TRBV30 and J is TRBJ1-1; maybe TRBD1 (6 bases). The material was CD4+ T cells from peripheral blood mononuclear cells, obtained before pregnancy. DNA for the CDR3: TGTGCCTGGATGAACAGGGTTGCCGCTTTCTTT. Amino acids: CAWMNRVAAFF.